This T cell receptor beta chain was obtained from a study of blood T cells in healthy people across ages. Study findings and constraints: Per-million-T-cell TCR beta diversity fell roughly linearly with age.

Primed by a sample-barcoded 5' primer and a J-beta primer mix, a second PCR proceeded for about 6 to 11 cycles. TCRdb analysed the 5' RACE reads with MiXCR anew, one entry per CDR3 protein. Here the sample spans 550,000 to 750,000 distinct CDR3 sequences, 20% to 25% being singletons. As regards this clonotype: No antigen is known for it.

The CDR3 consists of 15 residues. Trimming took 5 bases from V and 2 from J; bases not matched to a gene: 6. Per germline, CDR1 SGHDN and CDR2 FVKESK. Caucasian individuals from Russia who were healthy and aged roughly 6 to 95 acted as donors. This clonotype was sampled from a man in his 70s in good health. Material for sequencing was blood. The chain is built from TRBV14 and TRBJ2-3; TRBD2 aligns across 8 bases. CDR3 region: CASSTRTSITDTQYF. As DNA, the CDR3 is TGTGCCAGCAGCACCCGGACTAGCATCACAGATACGCAGTATTTT.